Presented here are 32 T cell receptor beta chains from one specimen sequenced in a study of persistence of HIV-infected CD4 T cells. Sequencing used immunoSEQ version 4 in survey mode. TCRdb's copy holds only in-frame clones and misses some; the assay was immunoSEQ multiplex PCR. This sample yields tens of thousands of clones, of which around 80% are seen a single time; 3% belongs to the top ten. No antigen is known for these receptors. Cells were stimulated with CMV-infected fibroblast lysates at about 10 ug/mL. Sorted nonresponding memory CD4+ T cells were CD40L-negative, CD69-negative, CD45RO-high. The sample here was CD4+ T cells sorted from PBMCs after approximately 19-hour stimulation, taken from a patient who received antiretroviral therapy. The receptor source for this set is an adult man with HIV who was CMV-seropositive.

The table lists this clone with a count of one. This sequence joins TRBV6-5 and TRBJ1-6; the D is unclear. This CDR3 contains 15 residues. The germline gives CDR1 MNHEY, CDR2 SVGAGI. Trimming took off 0 bases at V and 5 bases at J, with 8 bases between the two ends. CDR3 nucleotides: TGTGCCAGCAGTTACTCAAGCATGGATAATTCACCCCTCCACTTT. It is translated as CASSYSSMDNSPLHF.

This chain connects TRBV6-5 to TRBJ2-7, with 7 bases that match TRBD1. From germline, CDR1 is MNHEY and CDR2 SVGAGI. V gave up 4 bases and J gave up 4 bases; unmatched junction bases: 10. The CDR3 has 15 amino acids. CDR3 sequence (DNA): TGTGCCAGCAGTTTCTCTTATGACAGGGCGTACGAGCAGTACTTC. Amino acids: CASSFSYDRAYEQYF.

This chain links TRBV6-5 with TRBJ1-2, with a weak D call TRBD1 (5 bases). Germline lookup yields CDR1 MNHEY and CDR2 SVGAGI. CDR3 length: 14 residues. With 7 bases removed from V and 6 bases from J, the gap between germline ends came to 18 bases. The CDR3 DNA reads TGTGCCAGCAAGGAAGGGGCCTCCCTCCATGGCTACACCTTC. Translating gives CASKEGASLHGYTF.

The rearrangement uses TRBV6-6 and TRBJ1-2; 8 bases fit TRBD1. The trim removed 6 bases at V and 1 base at J, leaving 13 bases unmatched. The CDR3 has 17 amino acids. The V gene's germline CDR1 is MNHNY and CDR2 SVGAGI (reference sequence). The DNA for the CDR3 is TGTGCCAGCAGCCGAGGATTGGGGACAGGACTTAACTATGGCTACACCTTC. This codes for CASSRGLGTGLNYGYTF.

The chain uses TRBV15 and TRBJ1-2; TRBD1 is a possible D gene (6 bases). CDR1 is LNHNV, CDR2 YYDKDF, per germline (reference sequence). The CDR3 loop spans 15 amino acids. V lost 0 bases and J 4 bases, leaving 12 bases between the germline ends. The CDR3 protein is CATSREARTAYGYTF. CDR3 sequence (DNA): TGTGCCACCAGCAGAGAAGCCCGGACAGCCTATGGCTACACCTTC.

This chain joins TRBV6-6 and TRBJ1-5; 10 bases line up with TRBD1. CDR1 and CDR2 from the germline V gene are MNHNY and SVGAGI (reference sequence). J lost 6 bases, V lost 7 bases, and 9 bases had no gene match. This CDR3 region has 15 residues. CDR3 region: CASNPQGQGSQPQHF. The CDR3 DNA reads as TGTGCCAGCAACCCCCAGGGACAGGGGAGTCAGCCCCAGCATTTT.

This clone appeared a few times. The V call is TRBV6-1, the J call TRBJ2-7; D is undetermined. V lost 1 base to trimming and J lost 7 bases, with 23 bases between them. From germline, CDR1 is MNHNS and CDR2 SASEGT. CDR3 length: 17 amino acids. The CDR3 here is CASSEGAARGKRSEQYF. CDR3 DNA: TGTGCCAGCAGTGAAGGGGCCGCGAGAGGTAAACGGAGTGAGCAGTACTTC.

In this sample, this clone turned up a few times. The chain joins TRBV5-1 to TRBJ2-7, with 7 bases aligning to TRBD1. Losses at the gene ends were 4 bases for V and 4 bases for J; bases not matched to a gene: 8. The length of the CDR3 is 14 residues. CDR1 and CDR2 from the germline V gene are SGHRS and YFSETQ. CDR3 sequence (DNA): TGCGCCAGCAGCCTATCGACAGGGAGATACGAGCAGTACTTC. It codes for CASSLSTGRYEQYF. Looking up the rest from reference TRBV5-1 and TRBJ2-7 gives the full variable domain: KAGVTQTPRYLIKTRGQQVTLSCSPISGHRSVSWYQQTPGQGLQFLFEYFSETQRNKGNFPGRFSGRQFSNSRSEMNVSTLELGDSALYLCASSLSTGRYEQYFGPGTRLTVT.

This clone showed up just once. The rearrangement uses TRBV12-3 or TRBV12-4 and TRBJ1-2; D is ambiguous. The CDR3 contains 10 residues. Deletions cut 7 bases from V and 4 bases from J, with 4 bases between. The CDR3 here is CASTLYGYTF. CDR3 DNA: TGTGCCAGCACCCTCTATGGCTACACCTTC.

The rearrangement links TRBV27 to TRBJ1-3; tentatively, D is TRBD1 (5 bases). CDR1 and CDR2 from the germline V gene are MNHEY and SMNVEV (reference sequence). The V end lost 6 bases, the J end lost 4 bases, and 16 bases lay between the germline ends. CDR3 size: 15 residues. The CDR3 DNA follows: TGTGCCAGCAGCCTATCAGGGTCGGCCGGAAACACCATATATTTT. It yields the protein CASSLSGSAGNTIYF.

This clone has a handful of counts. In nucleotides, the CDR3 is TGCGCCAGCAGCTTACAGGGGGCCAGTGAGCAGTTCTTC. Its translation is CASSLQGASEQFF. The chain links TRBV5-1 to TRBJ2-1; the match to TRBD1 covers 9 bases. The J segment lost 9 bases and the V segment lost 2 bases, leaving 3 bases of the junction unmatched. This CDR3 has 13 amino acids. CDR1 is SGHRS and CDR2 is YFSETQ in the germline V gene. The variable domain in full, with the rest retrieved from reference TRBV5-1 and TRBJ2-1, is KAGVTQTPRYLIKTRGQQVTLSCSPISGHRSVSWYQQTPGQGLQFLFEYFSETQRNKGNFPGRFSGRQFSNSRSEMNVSTLELGDSALYLCASSLQGASEQFFGPGTRLTVL.

This clone is medium-sized (0.01 to 0.1%). The chain is built from TRBV19 and TRBJ1-6, with a possible D match to TRBD1 (5 bases). This CDR3 is 15 amino acids long. CDR1 is LNHDA, CDR2 SQIVND, per germline (reference sequence). V was pared by 7 bases and J by 0 bases, with 10 bases between. CDR3 amino acids: CASTSGGSYNSPLHF. CDR3 coding DNA: TGTGCCAGTACCTCCGGGGGCTCCTATAATTCACCCCTCCACTTT.

V is TRBV6-5 and J is TRBJ1-2; 9 bases are a match to TRBD1. V lost 6 bases, J lost 4 bases, and 6 bases stayed unmatched. Germline V CDR1 and CDR2: MNHEY, SVGAGI. There are 14 residues in the CDR3. CDR3 amino acids: CASSLTGGGYGYTF. The DNA of the CDR3 is TGTGCCAGCAGCTTGACAGGGGGTGGCTATGGCTACACCTTC.

This chain uses TRBV15 with TRBJ2-1; 8 bases fit TRBD2. This CDR3 has 15 amino acids. J was trimmed by 6 bases and V by 0 bases; bases with no gene match: 4. CDR1 LNHNV and CDR2 YYDKDF come from the germline V gene (reference sequence). The CDR3 sequence: CATSRESGSLNEQFF. CDR3 nucleotide sequence: TGTGCCACCAGCAGAGAGAGCGGGAGTCTCAATGAGCAGTTCTTC.

The chain employs TRBV5-1 and TRBJ2-5, with 16 bases that match TRBD2. Germline-derived CDR1 and CDR2 are SGHRS and YFSETQ. V was pared by 4 bases and J by 5 bases, with 8 bases of the junction left unmatched. This CDR3 spans 17 amino acids. This CDR3 reads CASSTGLAGGPFETQYF. Here the CDR3 DNA reads TGCGCCAGCAGCACGGGACTAGCGGGAGGGCCGTTCGAGACCCAGTACTTC.

This clone was seen only a few times. V usage is TRBV6-6 and J usage is TRBJ1-1; possible D gene TRBD1, 5 bases. V shed 7 bases and J shed 1 base, with 19 bases lying between them. This CDR3 comprises 16 residues. CDR1 and CDR2 (germline): MNHNY, SVGAGI (reference sequence). The CDR3 protein is CASILSWGYQNTEAFF. In DNA, the CDR3 is TGTGCCAGCATCTTATCCTGGGGGTACCAGAACACTGAAGCTTTCTTT.

The chain combines TRBV18 with TRBJ2-2; D not resolved. CDR1 is KGHSH and CDR2 is LQKENI in the germline V gene. The CDR3 consists of 14 residues. The V gene lost 3 bases and the J gene lost 4 bases, with 9 bases spanning the gap. The DNA of the CDR3 is TGTGCCAGCTCACCGTGGTCGAGCACCGGGGAGCTGTTTTTT. This gives the protein CASSPWSSTGELFF.

This clone was counted a few times. This chain links TRBV19 with TRBJ1-5, with TRBD1 as a possible D gene (6 bases). The ends were cut back, 5 bases at V and 0 bases at J, with 17 bases in the middle. From germline, CDR1 is LNHDA and CDR2 SQIVND (reference sequence). The CDR3 has 17 residues. The CDR3 DNA reads TGTGCCAGTAGTCCCGCCCTCGGGGGGCTTAGCAATCAGCCCCAGCATTTT. The encoded protein is CASSPALGGLSNQPQHF.

This sequence joins TRBV5-1 and TRBJ1-5; D is possibly TRBD1 (5 bases). There are 15 residues in the CDR3. V was pared by 3 bases and J by 3 bases, with 13 bases between. In germline, CDR1 is SGHRS, CDR2 YFSETQ. The CDR3 loop reads CASSSIGGDNQPQHF. In nucleotides, the CDR3 is TGCGCCAGCAGCTCCATTGGGGGGGACAATCAGCCCCAGCATTTT. Filled out from reference TRBV5-1 and TRBJ1-5, the complete variable domain reads KAGVTQTPRYLIKTRGQQVTLSCSPISGHRSVSWYQQTPGQGLQFLFEYFSETQRNKGNFPGRFSGRQFSNSRSEMNVSTLELGDSALYLCASSSIGGDNQPQHFGDGTRLSIL.

The chain has TRBV19 and TRBJ2-7, with no clear D. The CDR3 sequence is 16 residues long. Germline V gene lookup returns CDR1 LNHDA and CDR2 SQIVND (reference sequence). V lost 7 bases to trimming and J lost 0 bases, with 19 bases between them. CDR3 loop: CASTYKATESSYEQYF. DNA of the CDR3: TGTGCCAGTACCTACAAAGCCACGGAAAGCTCCTACGAGCAGTACTTC.

This clone is labeled as medium-sized. This chain joins TRBV7-2 and TRBJ2-7; D is unresolved. Germline lookup yields CDR1 SGHTA and CDR2 FQGNSA. The V gene lost 0 bases and the J gene lost 6 bases, with 9 bases spanning the gap. The CDR3 runs to 13 residues. The CDR3 DNA is TGTGCCAGCAGCTTAGCTCCGTCTCTCGAGCAGTACTTC. Translated: CASSLAPSLEQYF.

This clone was recorded only once. The CDR3 DNA is TGTGCCAGTAGTCTAGGACAGCCCGAATCACCCCAGCATTTT. This gives the protein CASSLGQPESPQHF. The chain couples TRBV19 to TRBJ1-5, with D perhaps matching TRBD1 (6 bases). Germline-derived CDR1 and CDR2 are LNHDA and SQIVND (reference sequence). This CDR3 spans 14 amino acids. V was pared by 5 bases and J by 10 bases, with 18 bases between. The full variable domain, in which reference TRBV19 and TRBJ1-5 provide the parts outside the CDR3, is DGGITQSPKYLFRKEGQNVTLSCEQNLNHDAMYWYRQDPGQGLRLIYYSQIVNDFQKGDIAEGYSVSREKKESFPLTVTSAQKNPTAFYLCASSLGQPESPQHFGDGTRLSIL.

This chain connects TRBV7-8 to TRBJ1-1; no clear D. Trimming cost V 2 bases and J 11 bases, with 15 bases left between them. The CDR3 covers 13 residues. Germline CDR1 SGHVS, CDR2 FQNEAQ. The CDR3 reads CASSLPPREGAFF. The CDR3 DNA reads as TGTGCCAGCAGCTTACCGCCCCGGGAGGGCGCTTTCTTT.

The chain joins TRBV30 to TRBJ1-6; D call uncertain. Germline V gene data show CDR1 as GTSNPN and CDR2 as SVGIG (reference sequence). Deletions cut 4 bases from V and 8 bases from J, with 12 bases between. CDR3 length equals 13 residues. The CDR3 bases are TGTGCCTGGAACCTACAGAGGGATTCACCCCTCCACTTT. Its translation is CAWNLQRDSPLHF.

This chain links TRBV10-3 with TRBJ2-1, with D unresolved. Germline V CDR1 and CDR2: ENHRY, SYGVKD. Trimming removed 2 bases at V and 0 bases at J, with 5 bases between. The CDR3 is 14 amino acids. As DNA, the CDR3 is TGTGCCATCAGTGAGGAGGTCTCCTACAATGAGCAGTTCTTC. As protein: CAISEEVSYNEQFF.

This chain links TRBV6-5 with TRBJ2-7, with 10 positions matching TRBD2. The junction had 5 bases not matched to a gene; V was cut back by 5 bases and J by 7 bases. The CDR3 has 13 amino acids. Germline lookup yields CDR1 MNHEY and CDR2 SVGAGI. The CDR3 DNA follows: TGTGCCAGCAGTCTAGAGCGGGAGGGAGAGCAGTACTTC. Translating it yields CASSLEREGEQYF.

This chain connects TRBV20-1 to TRBJ2-5, with D maybe TRBD2 (7 bases). Germline V gene sequence: CDR1 DFQATT, CDR2 SNEGSKA (reference sequence). V shed 3 bases and J shed 1 base, with 21 bases lying between them. The CDR3 totals 17 residues. DNA of the CDR3: TGCAGTGCTAGTCACGGGGGGCGAAGTGGGTTCCAAGAGACCCAGTACTTC. Protein: CSASHGGRSGFQETQYF.

This clone was observed a handful of times. The V gene is TRBV7-9, the J gene TRBJ2-7; 8 positions agree with TRBD1. The trim removed 5 bases at V and 1 base at J, leaving 10 bases unmatched. This CDR3 has 16 residues. Germline assignment: CDR1 SEHNR and CDR2 FQNEAQ (reference sequence). The CDR3 region is CASSENLRTGSYEQYF. In DNA, the CDR3 is TGTGCCAGCAGCGAAAACCTGAGGACAGGGTCCTACGAGCAGTACTTC.

The chain links TRBV10-3 to TRBJ1-3, with D possibly matching TRBD1 (6 bases). The germline V and J ends were trimmed by 0 bases and 2 bases, with 8 bases remaining between them. The germline gives CDR1 ENHRY, CDR2 SYGVKD. This CDR3 has 15 amino acids. CDR3 in DNA: TGTGCCATCAGTGAGTCCCAGGGGCCTGGAAACACCATATATTTT. This gives the protein CAISESQGPGNTIYF.

The rearrangement joins TRBV5-6 to TRBJ2-1; 13 nucleotides agree with TRBD2. Germline loops: CDR1 SGHDT, CDR2 YYEEEE. This CDR3 is 15 amino acids long. The V segment lost 8 bases and the J segment 10 bases; nucleotides outside the gene matches: 12. The CDR3 is CASSPPGLAGWEQFF. Here the CDR3 DNA reads TGTGCCAGTTCCCCCCCGGGACTAGCGGGATGGGAGCAGTTCTTC.

The rearrangement uses TRBV19 and TRBJ2-1; 9 positions agree with TRBD1. Germline lookup yields CDR1 LNHDA and CDR2 SQIVND (reference sequence). The V gene end was trimmed by 2 bases and the J gene end by 7 bases; junction bases not matched to a gene: 9. The CDR3 totals 16 residues. The CDR3 DNA reads TGTGCCAGTAGTATAACAGGGGGCGACTTTCGGAATGAGCAGTTCTTC. This sequence encodes CASSITGGDFRNEQFF.

The chain links TRBV27 to TRBJ2-7, with TRBD2 matching 7 bases. J gave up 3 bases and V 7 bases, and 6 bases lay outside the gene matches. CDR1 is MNHEY, CDR2 SMNVEV, per germline (reference sequence). The CDR3 sequence is 13 residues long. CDR3 sequence: CASTWWGGYEQYF. The CDR3, as DNA: TGTGCCAGCACCTGGTGGGGGGGCTACGAGCAGTACTTC.